Listed here are 28 T cell receptor beta chains from one sample, sequenced in a study of T cell responses to AZD1222 COVID-19 vaccine. Data came from immunoSEQ multiplex PCR; TCRdb stores just in-frame clones and leaves some out. The sample carries about 180,000 clones, about 90% recorded once. The starting material was peripheral blood, obtained on day 0 of AZD1222 vaccination. Receptors were obtained from an adult in good health.

The chain combines TRBV27 with TRBJ2-1; either TRBD1 or TRBD2 may fit D (5 bases each). V was pared by 4 bases and J by 9 bases, with 25 bases between. The CDR3 runs to 17 residues. Germline V lookup: CDR1 MNHEY, CDR2 SMNVEV (reference sequence). The CDR3 DNA sequence: TGTGCCAGCAGTTATCTACCGGGACGAGCGGAATTTGGTGAGCAGTTCTTC. It translates to CASSYLPGRAEFGEQFF.

The J gene is TRBJ1-3, the V gene TRBV7-2; D is unresolved. V was clipped by 4 bases and J by 0 bases, with 13 bases between them. The CDR3 consists of 16 residues. From germline, CDR1 is SGHTA and CDR2 FQGNSA. Here the CDR3 reads CASSSRASISGNTIYF. In DNA form, the CDR3 reads TGTGCCAGCAGCTCCAGAGCTTCCATCTCTGGAAACACCATATATTTT.

The rearrangement links TRBV6-5 to TRBJ1-2; the D gene is possibly TRBD1 (6 bases). The ends were cut back, 7 bases at V and 8 bases at J, with 17 bases in the middle. The V gene's germline CDR1 is MNHEY and CDR2 SVGAGI. The CDR3 loop spans 13 amino acids. For the CDR3, the DNA is TGTGCCAGCACGCCGGGGGGCGCTAGGGGCTACACCTTC. Translated: CASTPGGARGYTF.

The chain combines TRBV6-5 with TRBJ1-2; D remains ambiguous. The germline V gene has CDR1 MNHEY and CDR2 SVGAGI. The CDR3 is made up of 11 amino acids. V was shortened by 10 bases and J by 4 bases, with 10 bases between the two germline ends. In DNA form, the CDR3 reads TGTGCCACCCGGGTTGGCTATGGCTACACCTTC. It translates to CATRVGYGYTF.

CDR3 sequence reads: CASSYWGGSRTGELFF. For the CDR3, the DNA is TGTGCCAGCAGTTACTGGGGCGGGAGTAGGACCGGGGAGCTGTTTTTT. The chain carries TRBV6-5 and TRBJ2-2; 7 bases align to TRBD2. The V segment lost 1 base and the J segment 5 bases; nucleotides outside the gene matches: 7. This CDR3 spans 16 amino acids. CDR1 MNHEY and CDR2 SVGAGI come from the germline V gene.

The V call is TRBV2, the J call TRBJ2-4; D could derive from TRBD1 or TRBD2 (5 bases each). V was cut by 4 bases and J by 7 bases, with 17 bases left in between. This CDR3 comprises 15 residues. Germline V lookup: CDR1 SNHLY, CDR2 FYNNEI. The CDR3 DNA reads as TGTGCCAGCAGTGGAAATCGGGACGTGGATAACATTCAGTACTTC. Its translation: CASSGNRDVDNIQYF.

V usage is TRBV15 and J usage is TRBJ2-6; D possibly corresponds to TRBD2 (5 bases). CDR3 length equals 16 residues. Between the trimmed V and J ends, which lost 5 bases and 1 base, there was a span of 12 bases. Germline V gives CDR1 LNHNV, CDR2 YYDKDF (reference sequence). CDR3 loop: CATSLRASSGANVLTF. In nucleotides, the CDR3 is TGTGCCACCAGCTTGAGGGCGAGTTCTGGGGCCAACGTCCTGACTTTC.

V gene TRBV5-4 combines with J gene TRBJ2-1; D might be TRBD2 (6 bases). Germline CDR1 SGHNT, CDR2 YYREEE (reference sequence). The CDR3 is 12 residues long. The V end lost 4 bases, the J end lost 8 bases, and 10 bases lay between the germline ends. This CDR3 reads CASSDGGDEQFF. The CDR3 DNA is TGTGCCAGCAGCGACGGGGGAGATGAGCAGTTCTTC.

The chain links TRBV10-2 to TRBJ2-3, with TRBD2 identical over 7 bases. J gave up 4 bases and V 2 bases, and 9 bases lay outside the gene matches. The CDR3 runs to 16 residues. The V gene's germline CDR1 is WSHSY and CDR2 SAAADI. CDR3 nucleotides: TGCGCCAGCAGTGAGGCGGCGGGGGTCGGGGCAGATACGCAGTATTTT. This gives the protein CASSEAAGVGADTQYF.

The genes are TRBV11-2 and TRBJ2-7, with D possibly matching TRBD2 (6 bases). V was pared by 1 base and J by 2 bases, with 12 bases between. CDR1 and CDR2 from the germline V gene are SGHAT and FQNNGV. The CDR3 loop spans 15 amino acids. CDR3 region: CASSLVGGMTYEQYF. The CDR3 DNA is TGTGCCAGCAGCTTAGTGGGCGGGATGACCTACGAGCAGTACTTC.

The genes are TRBV6-1 and TRBJ1-5, with a weak D call TRBD1 (5 bases). The CDR3 totals 12 residues. Germline values: CDR1 MNHNS, CDR2 SASEGT. Trimming cost V 3 bases and J 9 bases, with 9 bases left between them. The chain's CDR3 is CASSEGQGPQHF. The CDR3 nucleotides read TGTGCCAGCAGTGAGGGGCAGGGGCCCCAGCATTTT.

This clone showed up just once. V is TRBV11-1 and J is TRBJ1-1, with TRBD1 identical over 10 bases. This CDR3 spans 14 amino acids. J gave up 4 bases and V 4 bases, and 3 bases lay outside the gene matches. Per the germline V gene, CDR1 is SGHAT and CDR2 is FQDESV (reference sequence). This chain's CDR3 is CASSWDRGSTEAFF. CDR3 nucleotide sequence: TGTGCCAGCAGCTGGGACAGGGGAAGCACTGAAGCTTTCTTT. Full variable domain (rest looked up from reference TRBV11-1 and TRBJ1-1): EAEVAQSPRYKITEKSQAVAFWCDPISGHATLYWYRQILGQGPELLVQFQDESVVDDSQLPKDRFSAERLKGVDSTLKIQPAELGDSAMYLCASSWDRGSTEAFFGQGTRLTVV.

The chain recombines TRBV9 with TRBJ2-5; a weak D match, TRBD2 (5 bases). The CDR3 length is 17 residues. V was cut by 5 bases and J by 0 bases, with 20 bases left in between. The germline gives CDR1 SGDLS, CDR2 YYNGEE. For the CDR3, the DNA is TGTGCCAGCAGTGAAAAGGGAGTACTAAACAACCAAGAGACCCAGTACTTC. It codes for CASSEKGVLNNQETQYF. Looking up the rest from reference TRBV9 and TRBJ2-5 gives the full variable domain: DSGVTQTPKHLITATGQRVTLRCSPRSGDLSVYWYQQSLDQGLQFLIQYYNGEERAKGNILERFSAQQFPDLHSELNLSSLELGDSALYFCASSEKGVLNNQETQYFGPGTRLLVL.

This sequence joins TRBV5-4 and TRBJ2-2, with D unclear. With 0 bases removed from V and 5 bases from J, the gap between germline ends came to 8 bases. CDR3 length: 14 amino acids. Germline V lookup: CDR1 SGHNT, CDR2 YYREEE (reference sequence). CDR3 in DNA: TGTGCCAGCAGCTTGGAGTCCTTAACCGGGGAGCTGTTTTTT. Translation gives CASSLESLTGELFF.

V and J are TRBV5-4 and TRBJ1-2; 9 nucleotides line up with TRBD1. The V gene end was trimmed by 4 bases and the J gene end by 7 bases; junction bases not matched to a gene: 5. This CDR3 spans 13 amino acids. In germline, CDR1 is SGHNT, CDR2 YYREEE (reference sequence). For the CDR3, the DNA is TGTGCCAGCAGCATACAGGGGGCGAGTGGCTACACCTTC. Its translation: CASSIQGASGYTF.

The genes are TRBV12-3 or TRBV12-4 and TRBJ2-2; D is perhaps TRBD1 or TRBD2 (6 bases each). V was shortened by 7 bases and J by 13 bases, with 19 bases between the two germline ends. This CDR3 is 13 amino acids long. In nucleotides, the CDR3 is TGTGCCAGCACCCTCCCAGGGGCGCGGGGGCTGTTTTTT. The encoded protein is CASTLPGARGLFF.

This sequence joins TRBV28 and TRBJ2-1; 7 bases line up with TRBD2. The CDR3 runs to 16 residues. CDR1 is MDHEN, CDR2 SYDVKM, per germline. V trimming: 6 bases; J trimming: 2 bases; junction bases outside the gene matches: 10. This chain's CDR3 is CASSSQAGVAYNEQFF. The CDR3 bases are TGTGCCAGCAGCTCCCAGGCGGGAGTGGCCTACAATGAGCAGTTCTTC.

This chain links TRBV21-1 with TRBJ1-1. TRBV21-1 has pseudogene status. The CDR3 contains 13 residues. CDR3 residues: CASTGTRDGEAFF. CDR3 nucleotides: TGTGCCAGCACGGGGACCCGAGATGGTGAAGCTTTCTTT.

This chain uses TRBV7-9 with TRBJ2-1; possibly TRBD1 for D (6 bases). Trimming left V 5 bases short and J 0 bases short, with 11 bases between. The CDR3 is 15 residues long. Germline CDR1 SEHNR, CDR2 FQNEAQ (reference sequence). CDR3 amino acids: CASSPLGGSYNEQFF. CDR3 sequence (DNA): TGTGCCAGCAGCCCTCTAGGGGGCTCCTACAATGAGCAGTTCTTC.

The count of this clone is one. The chain employs TRBV25-1 and TRBJ1-2; unclear D gene. CDR3 length equals 17 residues. V was trimmed by 3 bases and J by 4 bases, leaving 21 bases between them. Germline loops: CDR1 MGHDK, CDR2 SYGVNS. This CDR3 reads CASSDERAYGNRYGYTF. The DNA for the CDR3 is TGTGCCAGCAGTGATGAGAGGGCCTACGGGAACCGCTATGGCTACACCTTC.

This chain uses TRBV30 with TRBJ1-1; the D is unclear. Trimming took off 3 bases at V and 1 base at J, with 12 bases between the two ends. Germline V gene lookup returns CDR1 GTSNPN and CDR2 SVGIG (reference sequence). The CDR3 runs to 14 residues. Written as DNA, the CDR3 is TGTGCCTGGAGGGCAGGTCTCCGGAACACTGAAGCTTTCTTT. Its translation is CAWRAGLRNTEAFF. The whole variable domain, filled in from reference TRBV30 and TRBJ1-1, reads SQTIHQWPATLVQPVGSPLSLECTVEGTSNPNLYWYRQAAGRGLQLLFYSVGIGQISSEVPQNLSASRPQDRQFILSSKKLLLSDSGFYLCAWRAGLRNTEAFFGQGTRLTVV.

The gene calls are TRBV28 and TRBJ1-1, with TRBD1 matching 10 bases. Germline lookup yields CDR1 MDHEN and CDR2 SYDVKM. This CDR3 spans 17 amino acids. The ends lost 6 bases at V and 0 bases at J; junction bases unmatched: 10. Here the CDR3 DNA reads TGTGCCAGCAGATCTCTGGGGACAGGGGTTATGAACACTGAAGCTTTCTTT. Translating it yields CASRSLGTGVMNTEAFF.

The V gene is TRBV4-2, the J gene TRBJ2-3; D may be TRBD1 or TRBD2 (5 bases each). V was pared by 0 bases and J by 6 bases, with 16 bases between. This CDR3 has 16 amino acids. The germline V gene encodes CDR1 LGHNA and CDR2 YNFKEQ. The CDR3 DNA reads TGTGCCAGCAGCCAAGATCTGTCCGGGGCGAGGGATACGCAGTATTTT. Translation gives CASSQDLSGARDTQYF.

The chain is built from TRBV28 and TRBJ2-3; unclear D gene. The CDR3 is made up of 12 amino acids. In germline, CDR1 is MDHEN, CDR2 SYDVKM. Trimming removed 4 bases at V and 3 bases at J, with 5 bases between. The CDR3 reads CASSSQTDTQYF. The CDR3 region has the DNA TGTGCCAGCAGTTCCCAGACAGATACGCAGTATTTT.

This chain links TRBV9 with TRBJ1-1, with TRBD1 matching over 11 bases. Germline assignment: CDR1 SGDLS and CDR2 YYNGEE. The CDR3 is made up of 14 amino acids. V lost 6 bases and J lost 4; bases outside the gene matches: 5. The CDR3 region is CASTKDRGPTEAFF. In DNA, the CDR3 is TGTGCCAGCACCAAGGACAGGGGGCCCACTGAAGCTTTCTTT.

The chain employs TRBV3-1 (or the pseudogene TRBV3-2) and TRBJ2-7; D uncertain. Trimming shortened V by 4 bases and J by 5 bases, and 6 bases separated the two germline ends. Germline CDR1 reads LGHDT; CDR2 reads YNNKEL (reference sequence). The CDR3 is made up of 11 amino acids. The CDR3 DNA sequence: TGTGCCAGCAGCCTAAACCACGAGCAGTACTTC. Amino acids: CASSLNHEQYF.

This CDR3 reads CATSEGYEQFF. The CDR3 DNA reads as TGTGCCACCAGCGAGGGTTACGAGCAGTTCTTC. This rearrangement joins TRBV24-1 to TRBJ2-1, with D possibly being TRBD2 (5 bases). The V end lost 7 bases, the J end lost 10 bases, and 10 bases lay between the germline ends. In germline, CDR1 is KGHDR, CDR2 SFDVKD. The CDR3 extends over 11 amino acids.

In the case of this clone: Other DNA sequences of this sample code for an identical CDR3. The gene calls are TRBV27 and TRBJ2-7; the D is unclear. Trimming took 3 bases from V and 2 from J, leaving 8 bases between them. From germline, CDR1 is MNHEY and CDR2 SMNVEV (reference sequence). CDR3 length: 13 amino acids. As DNA, the CDR3 is TGTGCCAGCAGTTTGGGTCAGACCTACGAGCAGTACTTC. This sequence encodes CASSLGQTYEQYF.